Sequencing of this TCR beta chain was carried out in a study of beta chain features in type 1 diabetes. Study details: Taken together, all samples contributed nearly 110 million examined sorted cells. General observations from the study: With patients and controls alike, PCR might favor shorter templates to an equal degree. Significant though moderate, a shortening of TCRB CDR3s appeared in all four CD4+ subsets of Type 1 diabetes patients. In comparison with healthy donors, patients had naive, central memory and Treg TCRB repertoires that appeared more similar.

It was via CD45RO/CCR7/CD25/CD127/CD95/CD27 that CD4+ naive, central memory, regulatory and stem cell-like memory cells were sorted. There are 13 residues in the CDR3. V lost 7 bases, J lost 4 bases, and 11 bases lay in between. CDR1 is MDHEN and CDR2 is SYDVKM in the germline V gene. Expressed TCRB transcripts were sequenced because the entire RNA isolate underwent reverse transcription. This table comes from immunoSEQ multiplex PCR, and its TCRdb copy is limited to in-frame clones, with some not included. The table includes roughly 150,000 clones, 6.5% to 9.5% detected once. Only a few counts were recorded for this clone. Its antigen remains unidentified.

The J gene is TRBJ1-5, the V gene TRBV28; D might be TRBD1 (6 bases). The specimen was central memory CD4+ T cells from blood. This clonotype was sampled from a woman aged 40 to 55 with type 1 diabetes. The DNA for the CDR3 is TGTGCCAGCACAACGCAGGGGAATCAGCCCCAGCATTTT. This translates into CASTTQGNQPQHF.